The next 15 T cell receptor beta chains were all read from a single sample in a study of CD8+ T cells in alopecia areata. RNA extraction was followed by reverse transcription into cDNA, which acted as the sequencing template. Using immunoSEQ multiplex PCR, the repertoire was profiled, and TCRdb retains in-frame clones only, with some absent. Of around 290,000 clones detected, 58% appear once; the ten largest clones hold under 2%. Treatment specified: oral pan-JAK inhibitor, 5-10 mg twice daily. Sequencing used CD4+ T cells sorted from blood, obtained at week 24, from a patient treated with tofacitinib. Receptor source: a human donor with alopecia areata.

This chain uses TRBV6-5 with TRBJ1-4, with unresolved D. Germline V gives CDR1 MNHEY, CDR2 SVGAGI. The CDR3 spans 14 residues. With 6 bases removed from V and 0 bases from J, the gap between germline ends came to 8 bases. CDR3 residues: CASSPSATNEKLFF. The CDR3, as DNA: TGTGCCAGCAGCCCTTCTGCAACTAATGAAAAACTGTTTTTT.

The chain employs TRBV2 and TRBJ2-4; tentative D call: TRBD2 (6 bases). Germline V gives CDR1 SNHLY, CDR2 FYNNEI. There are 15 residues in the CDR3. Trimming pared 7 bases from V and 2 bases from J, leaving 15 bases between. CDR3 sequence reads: CASIKDGGTKNIQYF. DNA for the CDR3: TGTGCCAGCATTAAAGACGGGGGTACCAAAAACATTCAGTACTTC. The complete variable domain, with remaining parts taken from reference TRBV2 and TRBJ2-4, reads EPEVTQTPSHQVTQMGQEVILRCVPISNHLYFYWYRQILGQKVEFLVSFYNNEISEKSEIFDDQFSVERPDGSNFTLKIRSTKLEDSAMYFCASIKDGGTKNIQYFGAGTRLSVL.

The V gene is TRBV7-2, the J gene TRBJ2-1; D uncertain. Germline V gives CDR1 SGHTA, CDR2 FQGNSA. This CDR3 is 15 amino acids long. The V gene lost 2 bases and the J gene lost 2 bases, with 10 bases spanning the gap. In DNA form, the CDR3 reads TGTGCCAGCAGCTTAATAGGTCCCGCCTACAATGAGCAGTTCTTC. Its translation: CASSLIGPAYNEQFF.

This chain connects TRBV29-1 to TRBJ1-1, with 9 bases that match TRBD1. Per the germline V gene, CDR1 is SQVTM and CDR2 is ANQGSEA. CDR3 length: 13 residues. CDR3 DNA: TGCAGTGCTGGGGACAGGGCGTTTTCTGAAGCTTTCTTT. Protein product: CSAGDRAFSEAFF.

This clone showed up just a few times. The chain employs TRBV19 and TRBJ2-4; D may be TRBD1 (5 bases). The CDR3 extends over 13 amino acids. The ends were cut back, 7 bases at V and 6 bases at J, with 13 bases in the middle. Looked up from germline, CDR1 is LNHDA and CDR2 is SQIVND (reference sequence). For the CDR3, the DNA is TGTGCCAGTAACTTCCAGGGTGGAAACATTCAGTACTTC. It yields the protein CASNFQGGNIQYF.

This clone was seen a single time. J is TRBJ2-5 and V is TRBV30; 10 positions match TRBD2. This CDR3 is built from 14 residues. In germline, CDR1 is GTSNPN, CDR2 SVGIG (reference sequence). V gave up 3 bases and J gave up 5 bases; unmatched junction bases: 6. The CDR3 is CAWRSGGAGETQYF. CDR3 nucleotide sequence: TGTGCCTGGAGAAGCGGGGGGGCCGGGGAGACCCAGTACTTC.

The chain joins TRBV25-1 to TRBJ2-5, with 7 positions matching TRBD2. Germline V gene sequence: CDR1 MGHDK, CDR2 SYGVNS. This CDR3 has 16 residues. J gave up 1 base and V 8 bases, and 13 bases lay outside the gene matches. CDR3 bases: TGTGCCAGCTCGCCTTCTAGGGGAGGGGCCCAAGAGACCCAGTACTTC. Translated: CASSPSRGGAQETQYF.

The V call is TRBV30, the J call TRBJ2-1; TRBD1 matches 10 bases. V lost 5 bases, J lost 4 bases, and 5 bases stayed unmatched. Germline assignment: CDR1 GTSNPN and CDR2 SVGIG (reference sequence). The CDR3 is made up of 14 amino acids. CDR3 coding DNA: TGTGCCTGGGCCCGGGACAGGGGATACAATGAGCAGTTCTTC. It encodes CAWARDRGYNEQFF.

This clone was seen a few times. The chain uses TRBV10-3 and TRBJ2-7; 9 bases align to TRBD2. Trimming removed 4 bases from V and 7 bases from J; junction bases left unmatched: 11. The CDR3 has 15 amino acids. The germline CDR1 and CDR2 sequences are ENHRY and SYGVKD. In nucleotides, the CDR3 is TGTGCCATCAGTGCTAATAGCGGGGGCCCCGGGGAGCAGTACTTC. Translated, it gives CAISANSGGPGEQYF.

This CDR3 reads CASSYRSSLGYGYTF. As DNA, the CDR3 is TGTGCCAGCAGTTATAGATCTTCCCTGGGCTATGGCTACACCTTC. The chain joins TRBV28 to TRBJ1-2, with no clear D. The CDR3 covers 15 residues. The germline gives CDR1 MDHEN, CDR2 SYDVKM. V was cut by 4 bases and J by 4 bases, with 16 bases left in between.

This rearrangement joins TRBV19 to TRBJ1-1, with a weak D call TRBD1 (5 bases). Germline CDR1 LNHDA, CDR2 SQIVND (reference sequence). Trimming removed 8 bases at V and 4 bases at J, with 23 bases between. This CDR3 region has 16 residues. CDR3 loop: CASQSLVRGRGTEAFF. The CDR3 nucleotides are TGTGCCAGTCAGTCTCTAGTCCGGGGAAGGGGCACTGAAGCTTTCTTT.

Here the CDR3 DNA reads TGCAGCGTTTTTACAGGGGAAGAGACCCAGTACTTC. This translates into CSVFTGEETQYF. This chain links TRBV29-1 with TRBJ2-5, with 7 nucleotides matching TRBD1. Trimming cost V 5 bases and J 3 bases; bases outside gene matches: 3. Germline-derived CDR1 and CDR2 are SQVTM and ANQGSEA. This CDR3 region has 12 residues. The full variable domain, in which reference TRBV29-1 and TRBJ2-5 provide the parts outside the CDR3, is SAVISQKPSRDICQRGTSLTIQCQVDSQVTMMFWYRQQPGQSLTLIATANQGSEATYESGFVIDKFPISRPNLTFSTLTVSNMSPEDSSIYLCSVFTGEETQYFGPGTRLLVL.

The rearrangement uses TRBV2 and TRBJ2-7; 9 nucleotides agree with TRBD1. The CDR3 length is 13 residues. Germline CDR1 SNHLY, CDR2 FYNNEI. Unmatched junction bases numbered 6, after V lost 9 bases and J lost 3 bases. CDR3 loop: CARGQGRNYEQYF. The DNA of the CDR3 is TGTGCCAGGGGACAGGGACGAAACTACGAGCAGTACTTC.

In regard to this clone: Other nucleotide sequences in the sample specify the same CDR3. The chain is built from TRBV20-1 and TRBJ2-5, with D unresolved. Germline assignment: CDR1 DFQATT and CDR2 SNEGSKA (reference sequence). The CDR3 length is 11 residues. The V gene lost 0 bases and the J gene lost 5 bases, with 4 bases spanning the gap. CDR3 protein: CSARDFETQYF. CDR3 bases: TGCAGTGCTAGAGATTTTGAGACCCAGTACTTC.

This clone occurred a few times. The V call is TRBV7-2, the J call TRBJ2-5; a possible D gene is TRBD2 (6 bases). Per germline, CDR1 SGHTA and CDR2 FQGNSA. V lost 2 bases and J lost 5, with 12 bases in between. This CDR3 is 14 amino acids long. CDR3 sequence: CASSLMVLAETQYF. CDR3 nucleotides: TGTGCCAGCAGCTTAATGGTCCTAGCGGAGACCCAGTACTTC.